The 2 T cell receptor beta chains reported below all come from one sample, sequenced in a study of identical twins. TCRdb used MiXCR to reprocess the 5' RACE reads, holding one entry per CDR3 protein. This sample yields roughly 350,000 distinct CDR3 sequences, of which 9% to 10% are seen a single time; 7.5% to 9.5% belongs to the top ten. Sequencing used naive T cells sorted from blood. These receptors were collected from a woman aged 45-60 years in good health.

The chain recombines TRBV11-3 with TRBJ2-3; the match to TRBD2 covers 7 bases. The CDR3 covers 15 residues. V lost 1 base to trimming and J lost 5 bases; unmatched junction nucleotides: 6. Per germline, CDR1 SGHNT and CDR2 YENEEA. CDR3 sequence reads: CASSLVSSGGDTQYF. The CDR3 coding sequence is TGTGCCAGCAGCTTAGTTAGCTCGGGAGGAGATACGCAGTATTTT.

The chain recombines TRBV6-1 with TRBJ2-1; 8 nucleotides match TRBD2. The trim removed 10 bases at V and 9 bases at J, leaving 23 bases unmatched. Germline assignment: CDR1 MNHNS and CDR2 SASEGT. This CDR3 comprises 17 residues. This chain's CDR3 is CATNPEAGTRLQGEQFF. CDR3 bases: TGTGCCACCAACCCGGAGGCCGGGACTAGACTCCAGGGTGAGCAGTTCTTC.